The 24 T cell receptor beta chains reported below all come from one sample, sequenced in a study of shared clonotypes between healthy human individuals. Here immunoSEQ multiplex PCR was the method, and the copy in TCRdb shows in-frame clones only, minus some. Altogether hundreds of thousands of clones are present, roughly four fifths being singletons, with the ten largest covering about 11%. Sequenced input: PBMCs. The receptors here all came from a woman aged 40 to 49 in good health. Some clones in this sample may be carry-over from other donors' samples.

J is TRBJ2-7 and V is TRBV2, with D hard to call. Per the germline V gene, CDR1 is SNHLY and CDR2 is FYNNEI. With 7 bases removed from V and 3 bases from J, the gap between germline ends came to 13 bases. The CDR3 sequence is 13 residues long. CDR3 DNA sequence: TGTGCCAGCAATGTGGGCAGTTTCTACGAGCAGTACTTC. This translates into CASNVGSFYEQYF.

V is TRBV4-2 and J is TRBJ1-3; D gene uncertain. The length of the CDR3 is 15 residues. CDR1 is LGHNA, CDR2 YNFKEQ, per germline. V lost 0 bases to trimming and J lost 1 base, with 7 bases between them. The CDR3 DNA is TGTGCCAGCAGCCAAGAAATCGGTTCTGGAAACACCATATATTTT. It translates to CASSQEIGSGNTIYF.

The chain has TRBV5-1 and TRBJ2-1; TRBD2 agrees at 8 bases. The J segment lost 14 bases and the V segment lost 4 bases, leaving 5 bases of the junction unmatched. Germline CDR1 SGHRS, CDR2 YFSETQ. The CDR3 extends over 11 amino acids. The CDR3 protein is CASSNLAGKFF. In DNA, the CDR3 is TGCGCCAGCAGCAATCTAGCGGGCAAGTTCTTC. Using reference TRBV5-1 and TRBJ2-1 for the parts outside the CDR3, the full variable domain is KAGVTQTPRYLIKTRGQQVTLSCSPISGHRSVSWYQQTPGQGLQFLFEYFSETQRNKGNFPGRFSGRQFSNSRSEMNVSTLELGDSALYLCASSNLAGKFFGPGTRLTVL.

This clone turned up a few times. V gene TRBV25-1 combines with J gene TRBJ1-2; possible D gene TRBD1, 5 bases. The CDR3 covers 12 residues. The V end was cut by 7 bases, the J end by 5 bases, with 11 bases between. CDR1 is MGHDK and CDR2 is SYGVNS in the germline V gene. The CDR3 loop reads CASKGMGYGYTF. The DNA for the CDR3 is TGTGCCAGCAAGGGGATGGGGTATGGCTACACCTTC.

The rearrangement joins TRBV28 to TRBJ1-5; TRBD1 matches 7 bases. This CDR3 comprises 15 residues. Losses at the gene ends were 2 bases for V and 4 bases for J; bases not matched to a gene: 5. Germline V gene sequence: CDR1 MDHEN, CDR2 SYDVKM. The CDR3 reads CASSLGTARNQPQHF. The CDR3 bases are TGTGCCAGCAGTTTAGGGACAGCCCGTAATCAGCCCCAGCATTTT.

The V gene is TRBV4-2, the J gene TRBJ1-3; D gene unclear. The CDR3 has 15 amino acids. Per germline, CDR1 LGHNA and CDR2 YNFKEQ. V lost 0 bases to trimming and J lost 4 bases, with 10 bases between them. The CDR3 here is CASSQDREAGNTIYF. Written as DNA, the CDR3 is TGTGCCAGCAGCCAAGATAGGGAAGCGGGAAACACCATATATTTT.

This clone was picked up a small number of times. The V gene is TRBV28, the J gene TRBJ1-5; 7 bases agree with TRBD1. Germline V lookup: CDR1 MDHEN, CDR2 SYDVKM. The CDR3 contains 15 residues. The V segment lost 5 bases and the J segment 7 bases; nucleotides outside the gene matches: 11. CDR3 nucleotides: TGTGCCAGCAGTGGGATTCGGGACAGAGAACAGCCCCAGCATTTT. Translation gives CASSGIRDREQPQHF.

V and J are TRBV30 and TRBJ2-7; D is unclear. CDR1 and CDR2 (germline): GTSNPN, SVGIG (reference sequence). The CDR3 spans 13 residues. V lost 1 base and J 3 bases, leaving 10 bases between the germline ends. The CDR3 nucleotides are TGTGCCTGGAGTGAATGGCAGAACTACGAGCAGTACTTC. Its translation is CAWSEWQNYEQYF. Full variable domain (remainder filled in from reference TRBV30 and TRBJ2-7): SQTIHQWPATLVQPVGSPLSLECTVEGTSNPNLYWYRQAAGRGLQLLFYSVGIGQISSEVPQNLSASRPQDRQFILSSKKLLLSDSGFYLCAWSEWQNYEQYFGPGTRLTVT.

This chain joins TRBV20-1 and TRBJ2-7, with D possibly called TRBD1 or TRBD2 (5 bases each). The CDR3 covers 11 residues. The ends were cut back, 5 bases at V and 7 bases at J, with 12 bases in the middle. Per germline, CDR1 DFQATT and CDR2 SNEGSKA (reference sequence). Here the CDR3 DNA reads TGCAGTGCTGGGGGTAGACAGGAGCAGTACTTC. Translated: CSAGGRQEQYF.

In nucleotides, the CDR3 is TGTGCCAGCAGCTTAGGAAGCGGGCACCTGGGCGAGCAGTACTTC. Amino acids: CASSLGSGHLGEQYF. The V and J genes are TRBV7-2 and TRBJ2-7, with TRBD2 as a possible D gene (6 bases). The CDR3 consists of 15 residues. Between the trimmed V and J ends, which lost 1 base and 6 bases, there was a span of 16 bases. Germline V CDR1 and CDR2: SGHTA, FQGNSA.

The rearrangement joins TRBV7-3 to TRBJ2-2; possibly TRBD1 or TRBD2 for D (5 bases each). The CDR3 length is 17 residues. CDR1 and CDR2 from the germline V gene are SGHTA and FQGTGA. Trimming pared 0 bases from V and 6 bases from J, leaving 17 bases between. CDR3 region: CASSLTGTSEFAGELFF. CDR3 DNA: TGTGCCAGCAGCTTAACGGGGACGTCCGAATTCGCCGGGGAGCTGTTTTTT.

J is TRBJ2-5 and V is TRBV5-1; TRBD2 agrees at 12 bases. The CDR3 loop spans 16 amino acids. Germline assignment: CDR1 SGHRS and CDR2 YFSETQ. V gave up 4 bases and J gave up 14 bases; unmatched junction bases: 18. The CDR3 DNA sequence: TGCGCCAGCAGCCCCCTGGCTAGCGGGAGGGCGGAGACCAAATACTTC. The encoded protein is CASSPLASGRAETKYF.

The chain carries TRBV6-5 and TRBJ1-4, with D unresolved. Germline V CDR1 and CDR2: MNHEY, SVGAGI. The V end was cut by 5 bases, the J end by 2 bases, with 12 bases between. This CDR3 spans 15 amino acids. The CDR3 coding sequence is TGTGCCAGCAGTCCCAACCTGGGGACTAATGAAAAACTGTTTTTT. Amino acids: CASSPNLGTNEKLFF.

The chain carries TRBV11-1 and TRBJ1-1; D ambiguous. Germline V gene lookup returns CDR1 SGHAT and CDR2 FQDESV (reference sequence). CDR3 length equals 14 residues. V shed 3 bases and J shed 1 base, with 9 bases lying between them. The CDR3 DNA reads as TGTGCCAGCAGCTTCGTCGTCGGGAACACTGAAGCTTTCTTT. This sequence encodes CASSFVVGNTEAFF.

This clone came up once. The chain links TRBV2 to TRBJ2-1; tentatively, D is TRBD2 (6 bases). CDR1 is SNHLY, CDR2 FYNNEI, per germline. V dropped 6 bases and J dropped 7 bases, with 25 bases sitting between them. The length of the CDR3 is 17 residues. CDR3 sequence (DNA): TGTGCCAGCAGCAACCCCTTCTCCTCGACTAGTACGAATGAGCAGTTCTTC. Translation gives CASSNPFSSTSTNEQFF.

A few counts support this clone. The chain is built from TRBV5-1 and TRBJ2-1, with D possibly matching TRBD1 (6 bases). The CDR3 spans 14 residues. Trimming cost V 4 bases and J 6 bases, with 14 bases left between them. CDR1 is SGHRS and CDR2 is YFSETQ in the germline V gene. The CDR3 is CASSTQDSSNEQFF. DNA of the CDR3: TGCGCCAGCAGCACGCAGGACAGTAGCAATGAGCAGTTCTTC. Combining the CDR3 with reference TRBV5-1 and TRBJ2-1 gives the whole variable domain KAGVTQTPRYLIKTRGQQVTLSCSPISGHRSVSWYQQTPGQGLQFLFEYFSETQRNKGNFPGRFSGRQFSNSRSEMNVSTLELGDSALYLCASSTQDSSNEQFFGPGTRLTVL.

This clone came up a few times. The sample contains more than one DNA sequence encoding this CDR3. The chain has TRBV7-2 and TRBJ2-1; D may be TRBD2 (5 bases). The CDR3 length is 14 residues. Trimming pared 5 bases from V and 8 bases from J, leaving 16 bases between. Germline CDR1 SGHTA, CDR2 FQGNSA. CDR3 DNA: TGTGCCAGCAGCAGCATTCGGACTGCGGATGAGCAGTTCTTC. Encoded protein: CASSSIRTADEQFF.

The chain carries TRBV18 and TRBJ2-7, with 9 bases matching TRBD1. Trimming removed 6 bases from V and 2 bases from J; junction bases left unmatched: 8. CDR3 length equals 15 residues. The germline V gene has CDR1 KGHSH and CDR2 LQKENI. Here the CDR3 DNA reads TGTGCCAGCTCGGCCGGGACAGGGAGCCCCTACGAGCAGTACTTC. This translates into CASSAGTGSPYEQYF.

V usage is TRBV11-1 and J usage is TRBJ1-2, with 9 bases matching TRBD1. The length of the CDR3 is 15 residues. Germline CDR1 and CDR2: SGHAT and FQDESV (reference sequence). V gave up 5 bases and J gave up 4 bases; unmatched junction bases: 8. CDR3 DNA sequence: TGTGCCAGCAGCGGTGGGACAGGGCGCTCCTATGGCTACACCTTC. Amino acid sequence: CASSGGTGRSYGYTF.

This clone has only one observation. J is TRBJ1-5 and V is TRBV19; 7 positions match TRBD1. The CDR3 sequence is 16 residues long. CDR1 is LNHDA, CDR2 SQIVND, per germline (reference sequence). The V gene end was trimmed by 0 bases and the J gene end by 0 bases; junction bases not matched to a gene: 2. The chain's CDR3 is CASSIDRGYSNQPQHF. CDR3 nucleotide sequence: TGTGCCAGTAGTATAGACAGGGGGTATAGCAATCAGCCCCAGCATTTT.

The genes are TRBV5-1 and TRBJ2-2, with 8 bases that match TRBD1. V trimming: 1 base; J trimming: 7 bases; junction bases outside the gene matches: 18. The CDR3 runs to 19 residues. Germline CDR1 reads SGHRS; CDR2 reads YFSETQ. The CDR3 DNA reads as TGCGCCAGCAGCTTGATGCAGGGGGCGGAAGGTCTCGGGCACGGGGAGCTGTTTTTT. Translation: CASSLMQGAEGLGHGELFF.

V gene TRBV29-1 combines with J gene TRBJ2-5, with D hard to call. The CDR3 consists of 14 residues. V was pared by 7 bases and J by 5 bases, with 20 bases between. Germline CDR1 SQVTM, CDR2 ANQGSEA. CDR3 coding DNA: TGCAGCGCCCCCGCGGCCCCGGGTTCGGAGACCCAGTACTTC. Protein sequence: CSAPAAPGSETQYF.

The chain links TRBV5-1 to TRBJ2-2, with 9 bases fitting TRBD1. Germline lookup yields CDR1 SGHRS and CDR2 YFSETQ. Trimming cost V 3 bases and J 4 bases; bases outside gene matches: 7. The CDR3 runs 16 residues. The CDR3 bases are TGCGCCAGCAGCTGGGCCGGGACAGGGTCCACCGGGGAGCTGTTTTTT. This codes for CASSWAGTGSTGELFF. Variable domain in full (rest from reference TRBV5-1 and TRBJ2-2): KAGVTQTPRYLIKTRGQQVTLSCSPISGHRSVSWYQQTPGQGLQFLFEYFSETQRNKGNFPGRFSGRQFSNSRSEMNVSTLELGDSALYLCASSWAGTGSTGELFFGEGSRLTVL.

At least ten counts were recorded for this clone. In the same sample, other DNA sequences code for this CDR3. This chain links TRBV27 with TRBJ2-2; D uncertain. V was shortened by 5 bases and J by 2 bases, with 3 bases between the two germline ends. This CDR3 region has 12 residues. Germline CDR1 and CDR2: MNHEY and SMNVEV (reference sequence). The CDR3 loop is CASSLNTGELFF. The CDR3, as DNA: TGTGCCAGCAGTCTCAACACCGGGGAGCTGTTTTTT.